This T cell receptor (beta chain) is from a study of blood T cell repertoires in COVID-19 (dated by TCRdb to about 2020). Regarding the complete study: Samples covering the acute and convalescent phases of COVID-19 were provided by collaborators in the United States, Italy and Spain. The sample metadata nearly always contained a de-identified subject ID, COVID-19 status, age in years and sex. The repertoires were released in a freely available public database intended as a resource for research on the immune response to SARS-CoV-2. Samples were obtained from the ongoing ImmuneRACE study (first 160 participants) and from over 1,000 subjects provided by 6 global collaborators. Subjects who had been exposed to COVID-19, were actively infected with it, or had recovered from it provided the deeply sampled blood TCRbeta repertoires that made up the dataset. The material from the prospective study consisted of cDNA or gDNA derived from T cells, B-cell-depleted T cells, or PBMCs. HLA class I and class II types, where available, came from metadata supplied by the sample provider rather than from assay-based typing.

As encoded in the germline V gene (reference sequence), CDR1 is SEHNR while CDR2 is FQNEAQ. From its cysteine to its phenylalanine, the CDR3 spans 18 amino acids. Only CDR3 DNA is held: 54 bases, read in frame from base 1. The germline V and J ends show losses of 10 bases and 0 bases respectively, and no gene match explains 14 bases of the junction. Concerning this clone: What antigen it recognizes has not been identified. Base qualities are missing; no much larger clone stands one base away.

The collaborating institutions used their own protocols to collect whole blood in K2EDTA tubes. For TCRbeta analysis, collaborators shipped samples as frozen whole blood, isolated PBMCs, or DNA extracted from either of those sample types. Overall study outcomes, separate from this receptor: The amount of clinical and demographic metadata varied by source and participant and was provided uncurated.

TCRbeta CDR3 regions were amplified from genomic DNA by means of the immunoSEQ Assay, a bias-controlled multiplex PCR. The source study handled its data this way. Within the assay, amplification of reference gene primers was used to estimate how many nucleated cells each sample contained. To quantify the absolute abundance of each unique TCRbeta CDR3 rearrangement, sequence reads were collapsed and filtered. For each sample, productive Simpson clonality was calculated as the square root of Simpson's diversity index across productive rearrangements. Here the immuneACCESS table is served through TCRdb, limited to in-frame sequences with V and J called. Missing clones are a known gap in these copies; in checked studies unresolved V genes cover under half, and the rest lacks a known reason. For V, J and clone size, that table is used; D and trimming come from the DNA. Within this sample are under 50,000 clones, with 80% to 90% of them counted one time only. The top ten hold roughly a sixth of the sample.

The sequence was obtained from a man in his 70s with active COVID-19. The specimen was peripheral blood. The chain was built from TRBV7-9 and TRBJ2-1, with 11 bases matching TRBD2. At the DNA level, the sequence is TGTGCCAACGAGACCCCTAGCGGGGGGCCGAGCTCCTACAATGAGCAGTTCTTC. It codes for CANETPSGGPSSYNEQFF.